Below are 21 T cell receptor beta chains sequenced from a single sample in a study of response to subunit inactivated influenza vaccine. TCRdb independently ran MiXCR on the RT-PCR reads; one entry per CDR3 protein. The table records 200,000 to 250,000 distinct CDR3 sequences, less than 15% of them present only once. This specimen consisted of non-naive T cells sorted from PBMCs, obtained 14 days before vaccination. These receptors all come from a man between 50 and 59 years old who received an inactivated influenza vaccine.

The chain carries TRBV20-1 and TRBJ2-4; D unclear. The V end lost 7 bases, the J end lost 2 bases, and 3 bases lay between the germline ends. The CDR3 sequence is 10 residues long. Germline CDR1 DFQATT, CDR2 SNEGSKA (reference sequence). The CDR3 nucleotides read TGCAGTGTAACCAAAAACATTCAGTACTTC. This translates into CSVTKNIQYF.

This sequence joins TRBV20-1 and TRBJ2-2; 12 bases map to TRBD1. V shed 3 bases and J 5 bases; nucleotides not matched to a gene: 7. The germline V gene has CDR1 DFQATT and CDR2 SNEGSKA (reference sequence). The CDR3 covers 16 residues. CDR3 bases: TGCAGTGCTAGGGAACCGGGACAGGGGGCGACCGGGGAGCTGTTTTTT. It codes for CSAREPGQGATGELFF.

Turning to this clonotype: A read error is possible here, since a much larger clone lies one base away. The V call is TRBV7-9, the J call TRBJ2-2, with unresolved D. Between the trimmed V and J ends, which lost 8 bases and 3 bases, there was a span of 13 bases. Germline CDR1 reads SEHNR; CDR2 reads FQNEAQ (reference sequence). The CDR3 has 14 residues. The CDR3 DNA follows: TGTGCCAGCCGCTCATTAAGACACACCGGGGAGCTGTTTTTT. This translates into CASRSLRHTGELFF.

This clonotype showed up just a few times. The V call is TRBV20-1, the J call TRBJ1-2, with 7 positions matching TRBD1. The germline V gene has CDR1 DFQATT and CDR2 SNEGSKA (reference sequence). This CDR3 has 14 amino acids. Germline trimming cut 6 bases from V and 2 bases from J; bases unmatched to any gene: 9. DNA for the CDR3: TGCAGTGCAAAGGTCAGACAGGGAAACTATGGCTACACCTTC. Protein sequence: CSAKVRQGNYGYTF.

This clonotype has only a few counts. The chain carries TRBV12-3 or TRBV12-4 and TRBJ1-1; TRBD1 matches at 10 bases. The CDR3 is made up of 15 amino acids. With 5 bases clipped from V and 6 bases from J, the junction kept 9 bases outside the gene matches. In DNA, the CDR3 is TGTGCCAGCAGTAAGACAGGGGGCTCCCGTCCTGAAGCTTTCTTT. Its protein is CASSKTGGSRPEAFF.

This sequence joins TRBV5-5 and TRBJ2-7, with D maybe TRBD1 (6 bases). V was pared by 0 bases and J by 5 bases, with 12 bases between. Looked up from germline, CDR1 is SGHKS and CDR2 is YYEKEE (reference sequence). This CDR3 is 14 amino acids long. CDR3 loop: CASSLDQGSNEQYF. The CDR3 nucleotides are TGTGCCAGCAGCTTGGATCAGGGGAGCAACGAGCAGTACTTC.

The chain couples TRBV27 to TRBJ2-7; either TRBD1 or TRBD2 may supply D (6 bases each). This CDR3 spans 15 amino acids. Between the trimmed V and J ends, which lost 4 bases and 5 bases, there was a span of 18 bases. The germline CDR1 and CDR2 sequences are MNHEY and SMNVEV (reference sequence). This CDR3 is CASSYHGGLTNEQYF. The CDR3 bases are TGTGCCAGCAGTTACCATGGGGGGCTCACCAACGAGCAGTACTTC.

The V call is TRBV30, the J call TRBJ2-5; TRBD2 matches at 12 bases. The CDR3 runs to 16 residues. CDR1 and CDR2 from the germline V gene are GTSNPN and SVGIG (reference sequence). The ends lost 0 bases at V and 4 bases at J; junction bases unmatched: 6. In DNA form, the CDR3 reads TGTGCCTGGAGTGTGACCGGACTAGCGGGGCTAGAGACCCAGTACTTC. Encoded protein: CAWSVTGLAGLETQYF.

The V gene is TRBV5-4, the J gene TRBJ2-6, with 7 bases that match TRBD1. The CDR3 length is 15 residues. Per germline, CDR1 SGHNT and CDR2 YYREEE (reference sequence). Losses at the gene ends were 3 bases for V and 4 bases for J; bases not matched to a gene: 4. The CDR3 sequence is CASSSTGIGANVLTF. CDR3 in DNA: TGTGCCAGCAGCTCGACAGGGATCGGGGCCAACGTCCTGACTTTC.

This clonotype was detected only a few times. The chain is built from TRBV3-1 and TRBJ2-5; 8 nucleotides align to TRBD1. V lost 4 bases to trimming and J lost 5 bases; unmatched junction nucleotides: 15. The CDR3 contains 17 residues. The germline V gene encodes CDR1 LGHDT and CDR2 YNNKEL (reference sequence). The CDR3, as DNA: TGTGCCAGCAGCCCAACAGGGGGTTGGACGCGTACGGAGACCCAGTACTTC. Translation: CASSPTGGWTRTETQYF.

The rearrangement links TRBV19 to TRBJ2-1; D gene ambiguous. The CDR3 is 17 residues long. V was shortened by 3 bases and J by 0 bases, with 15 bases between the two germline ends. In germline, CDR1 is LNHDA, CDR2 SQIVND (reference sequence). CDR3: CASSIRASQSSYNEQFF. The DNA for the CDR3 is TGTGCCAGTAGTATTCGCGCCAGCCAGAGCTCCTACAATGAGCAGTTCTTC. The variable domain in full, completed from reference TRBV19 and TRBJ2-1, reads DGGITQSPKYLFRKEGQNVTLSCEQNLNHDAMYWYRQDPGQGLRLIYYSQIVNDFQKGDIAEGYSVSREKKESFPLTVTSAQKNPTAFYLCASSIRASQSSYNEQFFGPGTRLTVL.

DNA of the CDR3: TGCAGTGCTAGTTTAGCGGGAGTATGGAATGAGCAGTTCTTC. It encodes CSASLAGVWNEQFF. The chain is built from TRBV20-1 and TRBJ2-1; 9 nucleotides align to TRBD2. The CDR3 is 14 amino acids. The V and J ends lost 3 bases and 7 bases, in that order; junction bases with no gene match: 7. Looked up from germline, CDR1 is DFQATT and CDR2 is SNEGSKA (reference sequence).

V gene TRBV28 combines with J gene TRBJ2-2; D not resolved. Germline values: CDR1 MDHEN, CDR2 SYDVKM. The CDR3 has 16 amino acids. V lost 7 bases to trimming and J lost 0 bases, with 15 bases between them. The CDR3 DNA reads as TGTGCCAGCACCCACTCCGACCGCCCGAACACCGGGGAGCTGTTTTTT. The encoded protein is CASTHSDRPNTGELFF.

The chain has TRBV20-1 and TRBJ2-5, with 9 bases aligning to TRBD2. Germline CDR1 is DFQATT and CDR2 is SNEGSKA (reference sequence). The CDR3 runs to 15 residues. The V and J ends lost 1 base and 0 bases, in that order; junction bases with no gene match: 3. As DNA, the CDR3 is TGCAGTGCTAGAGGGCTAGCGGGGAACCAAGAGACCCAGTACTTC. This translates into CSARGLAGNQETQYF.

The genes are TRBV12-3 or TRBV12-4 and TRBJ2-5; D unresolved. The CDR3 is 13 residues long. V dropped 3 bases and J dropped 7 bases, with 12 bases sitting between them. CDR3 protein: CASSFRLDGTQYF. The CDR3 nucleotides read TGTGCCAGCAGTTTTAGGCTAGATGGGACCCAGTACTTC.

This chain uses TRBV27 with TRBJ1-2, with 8 bases that match TRBD1. The length of the CDR3 is 14 residues. Trimming cost V 5 bases and J 5 bases; bases outside gene matches: 7. CDR1 and CDR2 (germline): MNHEY, SMNVEV (reference sequence). DNA for the CDR3: TGTGCCAGCAGTACTCAGGGGGCGCGGTATGGCTACACCTTC. This translates into CASSTQGARYGYTF.

The chain carries TRBV6-1 and TRBJ2-7; D might be TRBD1 (6 bases). Germline V gene sequence: CDR1 MNHNS, CDR2 SASEGT. V lost 10 bases, J lost 2 bases, and 15 bases lay in between. The CDR3 has 13 amino acids. This CDR3 is CANGQGFPYEQYF. CDR3 bases: TGTGCCAACGGTCAGGGGTTCCCCTACGAGCAGTACTTC.

This clonotype was counted at least ten times. The chain couples TRBV28 to TRBJ1-6; D not certain. Germline V gene sequence: CDR1 MDHEN, CDR2 SYDVKM. The CDR3 has 12 amino acids. V was trimmed by 11 bases and J by 5 bases, leaving 10 bases between them. Here the CDR3 reads CAGNGHNSPLHF. Written as DNA, the CDR3 is TGTGCCGGCAACGGCCATAATTCACCCCTCCACTTT.

As concerns this clonotype: A single base separates this from a much larger clone, so it may be a read error. The chain uses TRBV12-3 or TRBV12-4 and TRBJ2-5, with a possible D match to TRBD1 (6 bases). The CDR3 runs to 14 residues. V was clipped by 3 bases and J by 8 bases, with 16 bases between them. The CDR3 region has the DNA TGTGCCAGCAGTTTGGGGGCCAGTCGAGATACCCAGTACTTC. Protein: CASSLGASRDTQYF.

This clonotype was seen only a few times. The V call is TRBV3-1, the J call TRBJ1-2; D is perhaps TRBD1 (6 bases). The germline gives CDR1 LGHDT, CDR2 YNNKEL (reference sequence). The CDR3 consists of 15 residues. V was pared by 5 bases and J by 4 bases, with 17 bases between. The CDR3 nucleotides read TGTGCCAGCAGCTCAGAGTCCAGGGGTGGCTATGGCTACACCTTC. Amino acids: CASSSESRGGYGYTF. Complete variable domain (other parts from reference TRBV3-1 and TRBJ1-2): DTAVSQTPKYLVTQMGNDKSIKCEQNLGHDTMYWYKQDSKKFLKIMFSYNNKELIINETVPNRFSPKSPDKAHLNLHINSLELGDSAVYFCASSSESRGGYGYTFGSGTRLTVV.

The chain has TRBV6-1 and TRBJ2-5; D is perhaps TRBD2 (5 bases). The V gene lost 6 bases and the J gene lost 5 bases, with 13 bases spanning the gap. Germline lookup yields CDR1 MNHNS and CDR2 SASEGT. The CDR3 has 13 residues. DNA of the CDR3: TGTGCCAGCAGGATGGCAGGCGGGGAGACCCAGTACTTC. It specifies CASRMAGGETQYF.